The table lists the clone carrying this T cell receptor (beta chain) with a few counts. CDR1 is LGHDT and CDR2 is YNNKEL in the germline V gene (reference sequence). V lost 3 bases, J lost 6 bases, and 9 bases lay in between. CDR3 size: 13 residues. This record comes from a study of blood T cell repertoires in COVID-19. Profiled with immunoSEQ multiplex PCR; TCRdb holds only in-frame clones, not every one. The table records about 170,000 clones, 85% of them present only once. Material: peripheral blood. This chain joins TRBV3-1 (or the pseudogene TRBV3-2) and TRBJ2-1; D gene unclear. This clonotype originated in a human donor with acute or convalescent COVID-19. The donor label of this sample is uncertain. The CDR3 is CASSHYLSNEQFF. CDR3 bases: TGTGCCAGCAGCCATTATCTAAGCAATGAGCAGTTCTTC.